The rows below give T cell receptor beta chains drawn from one sample of a study of glioma-infiltrating T cells. MiXCR, applied by TCRdb to the multiplex PCR reads, yields one record per CDR3 protein. The table lists some 150,000 distinct CDR3 sequences, about two fifths of them singletons. Sequencing was performed on glioma tissue, nonneoplastic brain tissue, or PBMCs (not recorded which). These receptors all stem from a human donor with low-grade glioma or glioblastoma, undergoing nonglioma brain surgery, or in good health (not recorded which). The CDR3 runs from the conserved cysteine through the conserved F or W. A D gene is named only where the DNA matches it firmly. A row's size may be missing; if present it is once, few, many or a size class.

J gene: TRBJ2-1; V gene: TRBV6-1; D gene: NA; clone size: many; CDR3 DNA: TGTGCCAGCGCGATTTACAATGAGCAGTTCTTC; CDR3 protein: CASAIYNEQFF
J gene: TRBJ2-1; V gene: TRBV5-1; D gene: NA; clone size: once; CDR3 DNA: TGCGCCAGCATGGACGACAGCCTCAATGAGCAGTTCTTC; CDR3 protein: CASMDDSLNEQFF
J gene: TRBJ2-5; V gene: TRBV7-9; D gene: NA; clone size: few; CDR3 DNA: TGTGCCAGCAGCTTTGGAGTAATGTCCCAGTACTTC; CDR3 protein: CASSFGVMSQYF
J gene: TRBJ2-3; V gene: TRBV6-1; D gene: TRBD2; clone size: few; CDR3 DNA: TGTGCCAGCAGGAGAATAGGGAGGGCGAGCACAGATACGCAGTATTTT; CDR3 protein: CASRRIGRASTDTQYF
J gene: TRBJ1-5; V gene: TRBV19; D gene: TRBD1; clone size: NA; CDR3 DNA: TGTGCCAGTAGTAATCTTGGACAGGGTGTCCAGCCCCAGCATTTT; CDR3 protein: CASSNLGQGVQPQHF
J gene: TRBJ1-1; V gene: TRBV6-1; D gene: NA; clone size: few; CDR3 DNA: TGTGCCAGCAGGTCAGCGGACACTGAAGCTTTCTTT; CDR3 protein: CASRSADTEAFF
J gene: TRBJ2-5; V gene: TRBV25-1; D gene: NA; clone size: many; CDR3 DNA: TGTGCCAGCAGTATCAGGGGGGGGCAGGAGACCCAGTACTTC; CDR3 protein: CASSIRGGQETQYF
J gene: TRBJ1-1; V gene: TRBV25-1; D gene: TRBD1; clone size: NA; CDR3 DNA: TGTGCCAGCAGTATTCGGACAGGGGTGAACACTGAAGCTTTCTTT; CDR3 protein: CASSIRTGVNTEAFF
J gene: TRBJ2-3; V gene: TRBV2; D gene: NA; clone size: NA; CDR3 DNA: TGTGCCAGCAGGGCAGCGGATACGCAGTATTTT; CDR3 protein: CASRAADTQYF
J gene: TRBJ2-7; V gene: TRBV3-1; D gene: NA; clone size: NA; CDR3 DNA: TGTGCCAGCAGCCAAGGACCTGGCGAGCAGTACTTC; CDR3 protein: CASSQGPGEQYF
J gene: TRBJ1-1; V gene: TRBV10-3; D gene: TRBD1; clone size: few; CDR3 DNA: TGTGCCATCAGTGAGTGGACAGGCCAGAACACTGAAGCTTTCTTT; CDR3 protein: CAISEWTGQNTEAFF
J gene: TRBJ2-1; V gene: TRBV6-1; D gene: NA; clone size: few; CDR3 DNA: TGTGCCAGCAGGGGGGCTAGAGGGGACAATGAGCAGTTCTTC; CDR3 protein: CASRGARGDNEQFF
J gene: TRBJ2-7; V gene: TRBV20-1; D gene: NA; clone size: NA; CDR3 DNA: TGCAGTGCTATAGCGGAGGACAGGTACGAGCAGTACTTC; CDR3 protein: CSAIAEDRYEQYF
J gene: TRBJ2-3; V gene: TRBV6-6; D gene: NA; clone size: few; CDR3 DNA: TGTGCCAGCAGTTACGGAGGGGGCAGGGGGACAGATACGCAGTATTTT; CDR3 protein: CASSYGGGRGTDTQYF
J gene: TRBJ2-1; V gene: TRBV6-1; D gene: NA; clone size: few; CDR3 DNA: TGTGCCAGCAGTACCTCTATGACCGGGTATGAGCAGTTCTTC; CDR3 protein: CASSTSMTGYEQFF
J gene: TRBJ2-7; V gene: TRBV27; D gene: TRBD2; clone size: NA; CDR3 DNA: TGTGCCAGCGGGACTATCTACGAGCAGTACTTC; CDR3 protein: CASGTIYEQYF
J gene: TRBJ1-1; V gene: TRBV6-1; D gene: NA; clone size: many; CDR3 DNA: TGTGCCAGCCGATCGGACACTGAAGCTTTCTTT; CDR3 protein: CASRSDTEAFF
J gene: TRBJ2-5; V gene: TRBV28; D gene: NA; clone size: few; CDR3 DNA: TGTGCCAGCAGTACCGGGGCCGAAGAGACCCAGTACTTC; CDR3 protein: CASSTGAEETQYF
J gene: TRBJ1-2; V gene: TRBV6-2/TRBV6-3; D gene: NA; clone size: NA; CDR3 DNA: TGTGCCAGCAGTTACCTCAGGGGAAGGAATGGCTACACCTTC; CDR3 protein: CASSYLRGRNGYTF
J gene: TRBJ1-1; V gene: TRBV27; D gene: NA; clone size: NA; CDR3 DNA: TGTGCCAGCAGTTTTGAGGGGGAGAACACTGAAGCTTTCTTT; CDR3 protein: CASSFEGENTEAFF
J gene: TRBJ2-5; V gene: TRBV27; D gene: TRBD2; clone size: NA; CDR3 DNA: TGTGCCACCAGTGACTCGAGAGGACTAGCGGGTTCAGAGACCCAGTACTTC; CDR3 protein: CATSDSRGLAGSETQYF
J gene: TRBJ2-3; V gene: TRBV4-3; D gene: NA; clone size: few; CDR3 DNA: TGCGCCAGCAGCCAAGAGATTGGTGGCGGTGATACGCAGTATTTT; CDR3 protein: CASSQEIGGGDTQYF
J gene: TRBJ2-5; V gene: TRBV18; D gene: TRBD1; clone size: few; CDR3 DNA: TGTGCCAGCTCACCGGACAGGTACCAAGAGACCCAGTACTTC; CDR3 protein: CASSPDRYQETQYF
J gene: TRBJ2-5; V gene: TRBV6-1; D gene: NA; clone size: once; CDR3 DNA: TGTGCCAGAGTCCACTTCGAGACCCAGTACTTC; CDR3 protein: CARVHFETQYF
J gene: TRBJ2-3; V gene: TRBV6-2/TRBV6-3; D gene: TRBD2; clone size: few; CDR3 DNA: TGCGCCAGCAGAGCTAGCGGGGGTGTCACAGATACGCAGTATTTT; CDR3 protein: CASRASGGVTDTQYF
J gene: TRBJ2-3; V gene: TRBV4-3; D gene: NA; clone size: many; CDR3 DNA: TGCGCCAGCAGCCAAGATACCCGAGTGGATACGCAGTATTTT; CDR3 protein: CASSQDTRVDTQYF
J gene: TRBJ2-2; V gene: TRBV6-2/TRBV6-3; D gene: TRBD1; clone size: few; CDR3 DNA: TGTGCCAGCAGTTACGCCTTTGACAGGGGAAAAGGGGAGCTGTTTTTT; CDR3 protein: CASSYAFDRGKGELFF
J gene: TRBJ1-1; V gene: TRBV6-1; D gene: NA; clone size: NA; CDR3 DNA: TGTGCCAGCAGTCCATTACAGGACACTGAAGCTTTCTTT; CDR3 protein: CASSPLQDTEAFF